This paragraph reports one T cell receptor beta chain. Its antigen is currently unknown. One end of the junction fails to match germline, which may point to a read error. TCR beta CDR3 region amplification was performed from RNA transcripts. Carried out on the TCR CDR3, a first-round RT-PCR used the HTBI primer set. MiXCR was run by TCRdb on the multiplex PCR reads, yielding one entry per CDR3 protein. The table includes about 560,000 distinct CDR3 sequences, about a sixth detected once. The data are from a study of T cells in Graves' hyperthyroidism and ophthalmopathy. Patients aged 18 to 65 had newly diagnosed hyperthyroidism that had lasted under 2 months. Fresh 10 ml peripheral blood yielded PBMCs. Study-wide points: Most thyroid clonotypes expanded above 0.001 were also detected in blood. Onset of ophthalmopathy came a median 6.5 months after the model predicted it.

Per the germline V gene, CDR1 is SGHAT and CDR2 is FQNNGV. The CDR3 totals 13 residues. J is TRBJ2-5 and V is TRBV11-2; TRBD1 might be the D (5 bases). The sequence was collected from a woman under 30 with Graves' hyperthyroidism. The sample was blood. The CDR3 sequence is CARSWGVGETQYF. The DNA for the CDR3 is TGTGCCAGAAGCTGGGGCGTGGGAGAGACCCAGTACTTC.